These T cell receptor beta chains were read from a single sample in a study of T cell changes during pregnancy in multiple sclerosis. Data came from immunoSEQ multiplex PCR; TCRdb stores just in-frame clones and leaves some out. Altogether about 41,000 clones are present, 90% being singletons, with the ten largest covering 9% to 10%. The sample in question was CD8+ T cells from peripheral blood mononuclear cells, obtained in the first trimester of pregnancy. These receptors originate from a female donor with multiple sclerosis, enrolled in a pregnancy study. The CDR3 runs from the conserved cysteine through the conserved F or W. Each record gives: J gene, V gene, D gene, clone size, CDR3 protein, CDR3 DNA. A D gene is named only where the DNA matches it firmly. A clone size is listed for some rows: how often the clone was seen (once, few, many), or a class if it is expanded.

J gene: TRBJ1-2
V gene: TRBV4-1
D gene: TRBD1
clone size: NA
CDR3 protein: CASSQGEDATGNYGYTF
CDR3 DNA: TGCGCCAGCAGCCAAGGAGAGGATGCGACAGGGAACTATGGCTACACCTTC

J gene: TRBJ2-7
V gene: TRBV27
D gene: TRBD2
clone size: NA
CDR3 protein: CASSSRLAGEQYF
CDR3 DNA: TGTGCCAGCAGTTCCAGACTAGCGGGGGAGCAGTACTTC

J gene: TRBJ2-1
V gene: TRBV19
D gene: TRBD1
clone size: once
CDR3 protein: CASSIRDRYNEQFF
CDR3 DNA: TGTGCCAGTAGTATCCGGGACAGGTACAATGAGCAGTTCTTC

J gene: TRBJ2-4
V gene: TRBV19
D gene: NA
clone size: NA
CDR3 protein: CASSPPGFAKNIQYF
CDR3 DNA: TGTGCCAGTAGTCCTCCCGGGTTTGCCAAAAACATTCAGTACTTC

J gene: TRBJ2-2
V gene: TRBV5-5
D gene: TRBD1
clone size: NA
CDR3 protein: CASSFRQGGTGELFF
CDR3 DNA: TGTGCCAGCAGCTTTCGACAGGGGGGCACCGGGGAGCTGTTTTTT

J gene: TRBJ2-7
V gene: TRBV10-2
D gene: NA
clone size: NA
CDR3 protein: CASSETPLYEQYF
CDR3 DNA: TGCGCCAGCAGTGAGACTCCGCTATACGAGCAGTACTTC

J gene: TRBJ2-7
V gene: TRBV30
D gene: TRBD1
clone size: NA
CDR3 protein: CAWDPGTASYEQYF
CDR3 DNA: TGTGCCTGGGACCCTGGGACAGCGTCCTACGAGCAGTACTTC

J gene: TRBJ2-7
V gene: TRBV5-1
D gene: NA
clone size: NA
CDR3 protein: CASSLRLGTYEQYF
CDR3 DNA: TGCGCCAGCAGCTTGAGACTAGGGACCTACGAGCAGTACTTC

J gene: TRBJ1-1
V gene: TRBV15
D gene: NA
clone size: NA
CDR3 protein: CASGDTEAFF
CDR3 DNA: TGTGCCTCGGGGGACACTGAAGCTTTCTTT

J gene: TRBJ2-7
V gene: TRBV7-9
D gene: NA
clone size: NA
CDR3 protein: CASSFPIAGASYEQYF
CDR3 DNA: TGTGCCAGCAGCTTCCCCATTGCGGGTGCCTCCTACGAGCAGTACTTC

J gene: TRBJ1-6
V gene: TRBV4-3
D gene: NA
clone size: few
CDR3 protein: CASSQAAGYSSPLHF
CDR3 DNA: TGCGCCAGCAGCCAAGCGGCAGGGTATAGCTCACCCCTCCACTTT

J gene: TRBJ1-2
V gene: TRBV7-9
D gene: TRBD1
clone size: NA
CDR3 protein: CASSLDAGGPYGYTF
CDR3 DNA: TGTGCCAGCAGCTTAGACGCAGGGGGCCCCTATGGCTACACCTTC

J gene: TRBJ1-2
V gene: TRBV5-4
D gene: TRBD1
clone size: NA
CDR3 protein: CASSLGQGDGYTF
CDR3 DNA: TGTGCCAGCAGCTTGGGACAGGGGGATGGCTACACCTTC

J gene: TRBJ1-5
V gene: TRBV6-5
D gene: TRBD1
clone size: NA
CDR3 protein: CASSYGTGISQPQHF
CDR3 DNA: TGTGCCAGCAGTTACGGGACAGGGATTTCGCAGCCCCAGCATTTT

J gene: TRBJ1-1
V gene: TRBV10-1
D gene: TRBD1
clone size: NA
CDR3 protein: CASSEDRGLGFEAFF
CDR3 DNA: TGCGCCAGCAGTGAGGACAGGGGGCTTGGTTTTGAAGCTTTCTTT

J gene: TRBJ2-2
V gene: TRBV7-9
D gene: TRBD2
clone size: NA
CDR3 protein: CASSFGTSGNTGELFF
CDR3 DNA: TGTGCCAGCAGCTTTGGGACTAGCGGGAACACCGGGGAGCTGTTTTTT

J gene: TRBJ1-2
V gene: TRBV27
D gene: TRBD1
clone size: NA
CDR3 protein: CASSFLPGGTGFRLGPDYGYTF
CDR3 DNA: TGTGCCAGCAGTTTTCTCCCGGGGGGGACAGGGTTTCGTCTAGGGCCTGACTATGGCTACACCTTC

J gene: TRBJ1-5
V gene: TRBV19
D gene: NA
clone size: NA
CDR3 protein: CASSPPPGNQPQHF
CDR3 DNA: TGTGCCAGTAGTCCGCCGCCAGGAAATCAGCCCCAGCATTTT

J gene: TRBJ1-1
V gene: TRBV5-5
D gene: TRBD1
clone size: NA
CDR3 protein: CASSLTTGVVTEAFF
CDR3 DNA: TGTGCCAGCAGCCTAACGACAGGGGTGGTCACTGAAGCTTTCTTT

J gene: TRBJ1-1
V gene: TRBV4-3
D gene: NA
clone size: NA
CDR3 protein: CASSHGTTRLTLMNTEAFF
CDR3 DNA: TGCGCCAGCAGCCATGGAACGACCCGACTTACTTTAATGAACACTGAAGCTTTCTTT

J gene: TRBJ1-1
V gene: TRBV6-1
D gene: NA
clone size: NA
CDR3 protein: CASSVRTDPNTEAFF
CDR3 DNA: TGTGCCAGCAGTGTTAGGACAGATCCGAACACTGAAGCTTTCTTT

J gene: TRBJ2-3
V gene: TRBV7-9
D gene: TRBD1
clone size: once
CDR3 protein: CASSFHPGQGSSDTQYF
CDR3 DNA: TGTGCCAGCAGCTTCCATCCGGGACAGGGATCATCAGATACGCAGTATTTT